One and the same sample provided the 5 T cell receptor beta chains below, sequenced in a study of cytomegalovirus exposure and HLA in healthy donors (TCRdb year 2017). Libraries were built with the immunoSEQ multiplex PCR assay. The multiplex PCR relied on a mix of 60 forward primers for TCR Vbeta segments and 13 reverse primers for TCR Jbeta segments. TCRdb re-hosts the immuneACCESS table, in-frame sequences only. Its copies lack some clones; in the studies checked, an unresolved V gene accounts for under half of them, and the cause for the rest is not known. This sample has about 300,000 clones in its table, and 70% to 90% of those were observed once. The biggest ten clones account for about 4% of the sample. Sequenced sample: PBMCs. The receptors were sampled from a middle-aged man in good health and CMV-seropositive.

V gene TRBV29-1 combines with J gene TRBJ1-1; TRBD1 matches at 9 bases. The V segment lost 6 bases and the J segment 4 bases; nucleotides outside the gene matches: 9. Germline CDR1 and CDR2: SQVTM and ANQGSEA. The length of the CDR3 is 14 residues. As DNA, the CDR3 is TGCAGCGTAGGTCGGACAGGGGAGTCCACTGAAGCTTTCTTT. This codes for CSVGRTGESTEAFF.

This sequence joins TRBV4-2 and TRBJ2-3, with 9 bases fitting TRBD1. Germline V gene data show CDR1 as LGHNA and CDR2 as YNFKEQ. The CDR3 is 18 residues long. After removal of 0 bases from V and 11 bases from J, the junction contained 18 bases not matched to a gene. This CDR3 is CASSQDLVGTGTMWWQYF. CDR3 bases: TGTGCCAGCAGCCAAGATCTTGTAGGGACAGGGACTATGTGGTGGCAGTATTTT.

This sequence joins TRBV28 and TRBJ2-2; D may be TRBD2 (6 bases). Looked up from germline, CDR1 is MDHEN and CDR2 is SYDVKM. Trimming pared 8 bases from V and 7 bases from J, leaving 17 bases between. This CDR3 contains 14 residues. CDR3 sequence reads: CASRDSFSGGELFF. The CDR3 bases are TGTGCCAGCCGGGACTCATTTTCCGGCGGGGAGCTGTTTTTT.

A few counts support this clone. The rearrangement uses TRBV5-6 and TRBJ1-1; D is possibly TRBD1 (5 bases). Germline CDR1 reads SGHDT; CDR2 reads YYEEEE. CDR3 length equals 14 residues. V gave up 4 bases and J gave up 1 base, with 11 bases separating them. CDR3 sequence: CASSRIGGNTEAFF. The CDR3 DNA sequence: TGTGCCAGCAGCCGTATCGGGGGGAACACTGAAGCTTTCTTT. The full variable domain, its missing parts supplied by reference TRBV5-6 and TRBJ1-1, is DAGVTQSPTHLIKTRGQQVTLRCSPKSGHDTVSWYQQALGQGPQFIFQYYEEEERQRGNFPDRFSGHQFPNYSSELNVNALLLGDSALYLCASSRIGGNTEAFFGQGTRLTVV.

The chain uses TRBV5-1 and TRBJ2-7; TRBD1 matches 11 bases. V lost 4 bases to trimming and J lost 6 bases; unmatched junction nucleotides: 6. The CDR3 has 14 amino acids. Germline values: CDR1 SGHRS, CDR2 YFSETQ. For the CDR3, the DNA is TGCGCCAGCAGCCTGGACAGGGGGCCCGGCGAGCAGTACTTC. This encodes CASSLDRGPGEQYF.